This is a list of T cell receptor beta chains from one sample in a study of cytomegalovirus exposure and HLA in healthy donors. Produced via immunoSEQ multiplex PCR; TCRdb's table is partial and in-frame only. The table lists about 360,000 clones, roughly 90% of them singletons. Sample: PBMCs. The source of these receptors is a woman between 18 and 29 years old in good health and CMV-seronegative. The CDR3 runs from the conserved cysteine through the conserved F or W. A D gene is named only where the DNA matches it firmly. The size entry is marked missing in some rows and otherwise reads once, few, many or a size class.

CDR3 DNA: TGTGCCAGTAGTGGTTCGGGAGTCCTCGCTGGAAACACCATATATTTT; CDR3 protein: CASSGSGVLAGNTIYF; D gene: .; V gene: TRBV19; clone size: .; CDR3 length: 16; J gene: TRBJ1-3
CDR3 DNA: TGCGCCAGCAGCTTGATGGCTAGCGGGGGCAATGAGCAGTTCTTC; CDR3 protein: CASSLMASGGNEQFF; D gene: TRBD2; V gene: TRBV5-1; clone size: .; CDR3 length: 15; J gene: TRBJ2-1
CDR3 DNA: TGTGCCAGCAGCCTCACAGGGGAGACCAATCAGCCCCAGCATTTT; CDR3 protein: CASSLTGETNQPQHF; D gene: TRBD1; V gene: TRBV7-6; clone size: .; CDR3 length: 15; J gene: TRBJ1-5
CDR3 DNA: TGTGCCAGCAGCCCAGCCCCGGGACAGGGGCCCTTGGACTATGGCTACACCTTC; CDR3 protein: CASSPAPGQGPLDYGYTF; D gene: TRBD1; V gene: TRBV5-4; clone size: .; CDR3 length: 18; J gene: TRBJ1-2
CDR3 DNA: TGCGCCAGCAGCCAATTCGGCGCGGGGATCCAAGAGACCCAGTACTTC; CDR3 protein: CASSQFGAGIQETQYF; D gene: .; V gene: TRBV4-1; clone size: .; CDR3 length: 16; J gene: TRBJ2-5
CDR3 DNA: TGTGCCTGGGACCGGGACAGCACTAAGGGGCAGTTCTTC; CDR3 protein: CAWDRDSTKGQFF; D gene: TRBD1; V gene: TRBV30; clone size: .; CDR3 length: 13; J gene: TRBJ2-1
CDR3 DNA: TGTGCCAGCAGCCTACTATCCCCGGCAAGTACAGATACGCAGTATTTT; CDR3 protein: CASSLLSPASTDTQYF; D gene: .; V gene: TRBV11-2; clone size: few; CDR3 length: 16; J gene: TRBJ2-3
CDR3 DNA: TGTGCCATCAGTGAACGGTCCGAGAGCACTGAAGCTTTCTTT; CDR3 protein: CAISERSESTEAFF; D gene: .; V gene: TRBV10-3; clone size: .; CDR3 length: 14; J gene: TRBJ1-1
CDR3 DNA: TGTGCCAGCAGTTTTTCCCCTCCCGGTGCCAATTCACCCCTCCACTTT; CDR3 protein: CASSFSPPGANSPLHF; D gene: .; V gene: TRBV28; clone size: .; CDR3 length: 16; J gene: TRBJ1-6
CDR3 DNA: TGCGCCAGCAGCCAGTCAGGGTTCTGGGCTGAAGCTTTCTTT; CDR3 protein: CASSQSGFWAEAFF; D gene: .; V gene: TRBV4-1; clone size: few; CDR3 length: 14; J gene: TRBJ1-1
CDR3 DNA: TGTGCCTGGAGCTTAGAACTGCGGAATGGCTACACCTTC; CDR3 protein: CAWSLELRNGYTF; D gene: .; V gene: TRBV30; clone size: once; CDR3 length: 13; J gene: TRBJ1-2
CDR3 DNA: TGTGCCAGCAGTGAAGATGACGGACGGGGGAACACTGAAGCTTTCTTT; CDR3 protein: CASSEDDGRGNTEAFF; D gene: .; V gene: TRBV6-1; clone size: .; CDR3 length: 16; J gene: TRBJ1-1
CDR3 DNA: TGTGCCACCAGCAGAGAGCGGGGGAGTGGTGCTTTTGGGGCCAACGTCCTGACTTTC; CDR3 protein: CATSRERGSGAFGANVLTF; D gene: TRBD2; V gene: TRBV15; clone size: .; CDR3 length: 19; J gene: TRBJ2-6
CDR3 DNA: TGCAGCGTTGTTGTAGGGGGAGAGACCCAGTACTTC; CDR3 protein: CSVVVGGETQYF; D gene: .; V gene: TRBV29-1; clone size: .; CDR3 length: 12; J gene: TRBJ2-5
CDR3 DNA: TGCGCCAGCAGCTTGGCCGGGGGGGCCTCTTACGAGCAGTACTTC; CDR3 protein: CASSLAGGASYEQYF; D gene: TRBD2; V gene: TRBV5-1; clone size: .; CDR3 length: 15; J gene: TRBJ2-7
CDR3 DNA: TGTGCTACTAGCGGTATCTACAATGAGCAGTTCTTC; CDR3 protein: CATSGIYNEQFF; D gene: TRBD2; V gene: TRBV27; clone size: .; CDR3 length: 12; J gene: TRBJ2-1
CDR3 DNA: TGTGCCAGCAGTTTTCGTCGGGTCCAGACAGGGGGCAGTTCACCCCTCCACTTT; CDR3 protein: CASSFRRVQTGGSSPLHF; D gene: TRBD1; V gene: TRBV27; clone size: .; CDR3 length: 18; J gene: TRBJ1-6
CDR3 DNA: TGTGCCAGTAGTACCTGGACAGGGCCTTATGGCTACACCTTC; CDR3 protein: CASSTWTGPYGYTF; D gene: TRBD1; V gene: TRBV19; clone size: once; CDR3 length: 14; J gene: TRBJ1-2
CDR3 DNA: TGTGCCACCTATTTGGGCGGGTACGAGCAGTACTTC; CDR3 protein: CATYLGGYEQYF; D gene: .; V gene: TRBV6-1; clone size: .; CDR3 length: 12; J gene: TRBJ2-7
CDR3 DNA: TGTGCCAGTGACCCGGGACAGGAGAGATATCAGCCCCAGCATTTT; CDR3 protein: CASDPGQERYQPQHF; D gene: TRBD1; V gene: TRBV27; clone size: .; CDR3 length: 15; J gene: TRBJ1-5
CDR3 DNA: TGTGCCAGCATTGAGGGGGGAGGGACTGAAGCTTTCTTT; CDR3 protein: CASIEGGGTEAFF; D gene: .; V gene: TRBV25-1; clone size: once; CDR3 length: 13; J gene: TRBJ1-1
CDR3 DNA: TGTGCCAGCAGTTTCAGGACAGGGAATGAGCAGTTCTTC; CDR3 protein: CASSFRTGNEQFF; D gene: TRBD1; V gene: TRBV28; clone size: few; CDR3 length: 13; J gene: TRBJ2-1
CDR3 DNA: TGTGCCAGCCTGAGACCCGAGACTCATGGCTACACCTTC; CDR3 protein: CASLRPETHGYTF; D gene: .; V gene: TRBV28; clone size: .; CDR3 length: 13; J gene: TRBJ1-2
CDR3 DNA: TGTGCCAGCAGCCGTGATCAGGGCGTTCTAGGGGAGCTGTTTTTT; CDR3 protein: CASSRDQGVLGELFF; D gene: .; V gene: TRBV2; clone size: .; CDR3 length: 15; J gene: TRBJ2-2
CDR3 DNA: TGTGCCAGCAGCTCCTACCTTCATGAAAAACTGTTTTTT; CDR3 protein: CASSSYLHEKLFF; D gene: .; V gene: TRBV7-2; clone size: .; CDR3 length: 13; J gene: TRBJ1-4
CDR3 DNA: TGTGCCAGCAGAACATCGGGGAACACTGAAGCTTTCTTT; CDR3 protein: CASRTSGNTEAFF; D gene: .; V gene: TRBV2; clone size: .; CDR3 length: 13; J gene: TRBJ1-1
CDR3 DNA: TGTGCCAGCAGCTTGACAGGGCTTAATGAAAAACTGTTTTTT; CDR3 protein: CASSLTGLNEKLFF; D gene: TRBD1; V gene: TRBV7-9; clone size: .; CDR3 length: 14; J gene: TRBJ1-4
CDR3 DNA: TGTGCCAGCAGTTACGTGGCAGAAACTGAAGCTTTCTTT; CDR3 protein: CASSYVAETEAFF; D gene: .; V gene: TRBV6-5; clone size: .; CDR3 length: 13; J gene: TRBJ1-1
CDR3 DNA: TGTGCCAGCGGCGTAGGGCTAGCGCTAGGCAATGAGCAGTTCTTC; CDR3 protein: CASGVGLALGNEQFF; D gene: .; V gene: TRBV7-8; clone size: .; CDR3 length: 15; J gene: TRBJ2-1
CDR3 DNA: TGTGCCAGCAGCCTGACAGGGGGCAAGAGCGGGGGAACTGAAGCTTTCTTT; CDR3 protein: CASSLTGGKSGGTEAFF; D gene: TRBD1; V gene: TRBV11-2; clone size: .; CDR3 length: 17; J gene: TRBJ1-1
CDR3 DNA: TGTGCCATCAGGGACAGGAATTACAATGAGCAGTTCTTC; CDR3 protein: CAIRDRNYNEQFF; D gene: TRBD1; V gene: TRBV27; clone size: .; CDR3 length: 13; J gene: TRBJ2-1
CDR3 DNA: TGTGCCAGCAGCCAAGAAGTGGGAGAAGGTACCGGGGAGCTGTTTTTT; CDR3 protein: CASSQEVGEGTGELFF; D gene: .; V gene: TRBV4-2; clone size: .; CDR3 length: 16; J gene: TRBJ2-2
CDR3 DNA: TGCGCCAGCAGCCATAGGACTAGCGGGAGGGCCCGGATGAGCACCGGGGAGCTGTTTTTT; CDR3 protein: CASSHRTSGRARMSTGELFF; D gene: TRBD2; V gene: TRBV4-1; clone size: .; CDR3 length: 20; J gene: TRBJ2-2
CDR3 DNA: TGTGCCTGGGGACAGGGATACGAGCAGTACTTC; CDR3 protein: CAWGQGYEQYF; D gene: TRBD1; V gene: TRBV30; clone size: .; CDR3 length: 11; J gene: TRBJ2-7
CDR3 DNA: TGTGCCTGGAGGGGGGGGCTAGCTTACAATGAGCAGTTCTTC; CDR3 protein: CAWRGGLAYNEQFF; D gene: .; V gene: TRBV30; clone size: .; CDR3 length: 14; J gene: TRBJ2-1
CDR3 DNA: TGTGCCAGCAGTTTACAAAAAGATACGCAGTATTTT; CDR3 protein: CASSLQKDTQYF; D gene: .; V gene: TRBV28; clone size: .; CDR3 length: 12; J gene: TRBJ2-3
CDR3 DNA: TGCGCCAGCAGCCAAGGGGTATACAGGGTAGGGGCAGATACGCAGTATTTT; CDR3 protein: CASSQGVYRVGADTQYF; D gene: .; V gene: TRBV4-1; clone size: .; CDR3 length: 17; J gene: TRBJ2-3
CDR3 DNA: TGTGCCAGCAGTGGGCTGCAGGGGCCCCAAGAGACCCAGTACTTC; CDR3 protein: CASSGLQGPQETQYF; D gene: .; V gene: TRBV2; clone size: .; CDR3 length: 15; J gene: TRBJ2-5
CDR3 DNA: TGTGCCAGCCGCCGGGGTGGAGAGACCCAGTACTTC; CDR3 protein: CASRRGGETQYF; D gene: .; V gene: TRBV7-8; clone size: .; CDR3 length: 12; J gene: TRBJ2-5
CDR3 DNA: TGCGCCAGCAGCCAGCACGGGTACAGGGAACTACGATCGAACACTGAAGCTTTCTTT; CDR3 protein: CASSQHGYRELRSNTEAFF; D gene: .; V gene: TRBV4-1; clone size: .; CDR3 length: 19; J gene: TRBJ1-1